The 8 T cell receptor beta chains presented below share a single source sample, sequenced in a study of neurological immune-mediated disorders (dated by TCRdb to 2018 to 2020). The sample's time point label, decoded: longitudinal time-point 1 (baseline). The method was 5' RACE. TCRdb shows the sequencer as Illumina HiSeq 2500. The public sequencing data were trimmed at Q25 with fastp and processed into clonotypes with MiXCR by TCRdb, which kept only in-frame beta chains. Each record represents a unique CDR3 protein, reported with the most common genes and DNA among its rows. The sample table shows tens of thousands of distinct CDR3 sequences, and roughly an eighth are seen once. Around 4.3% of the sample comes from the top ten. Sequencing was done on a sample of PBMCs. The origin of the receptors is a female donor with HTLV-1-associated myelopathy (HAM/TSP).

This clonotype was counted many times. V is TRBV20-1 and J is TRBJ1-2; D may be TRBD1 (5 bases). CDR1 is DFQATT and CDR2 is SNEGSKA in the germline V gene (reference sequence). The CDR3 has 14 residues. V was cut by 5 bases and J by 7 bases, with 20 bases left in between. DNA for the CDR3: TGCAGTGCTTGGGTGGGGGACGATAAAGGTGGCTACACCTTC. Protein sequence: CSAWVGDDKGGYTF.

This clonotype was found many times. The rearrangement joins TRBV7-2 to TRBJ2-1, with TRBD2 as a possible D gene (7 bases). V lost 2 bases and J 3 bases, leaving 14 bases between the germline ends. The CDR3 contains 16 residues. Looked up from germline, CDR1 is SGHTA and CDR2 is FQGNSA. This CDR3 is CASSLRRGAGYNEQFF. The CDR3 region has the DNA TGTGCCAGCAGCTTACGACGGGGGGCGGGCTACAATGAGCAGTTCTTC.

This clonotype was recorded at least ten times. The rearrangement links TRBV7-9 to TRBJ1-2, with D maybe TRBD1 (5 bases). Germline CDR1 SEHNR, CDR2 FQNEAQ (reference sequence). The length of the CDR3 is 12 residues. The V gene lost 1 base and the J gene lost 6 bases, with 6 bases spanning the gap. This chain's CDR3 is CASSLEGNGYTF. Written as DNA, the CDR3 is TGTGCCAGCAGCTTAGAGGGGAATGGCTACACCTTC.

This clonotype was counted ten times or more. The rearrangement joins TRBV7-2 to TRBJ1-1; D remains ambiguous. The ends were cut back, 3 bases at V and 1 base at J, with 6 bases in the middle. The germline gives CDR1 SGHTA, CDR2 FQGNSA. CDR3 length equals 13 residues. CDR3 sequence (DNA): TGTGCCAGCAGCTTCCGGGAGAACACTGAAGCTTTCTTT. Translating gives CASSFRENTEAFF.

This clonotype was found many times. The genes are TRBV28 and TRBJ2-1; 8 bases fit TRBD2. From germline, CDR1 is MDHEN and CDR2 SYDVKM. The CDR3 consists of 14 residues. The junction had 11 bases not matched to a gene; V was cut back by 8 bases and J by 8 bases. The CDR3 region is CASEPGGALDEQFF. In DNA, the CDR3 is TGTGCCAGCGAGCCCGGGGGGGCCCTGGATGAGCAGTTCTTC. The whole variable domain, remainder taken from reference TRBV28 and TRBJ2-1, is DVKVTQSSRYLVKRTGEKVFLECVQDMDHENMFWYRQDPGLGLRLIYFSYDVKMKEKGDIPEGYSVSREKKERFSLILESASTNQTSMYLCASEPGGALDEQFFGPGTRLTVL.

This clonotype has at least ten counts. CDR3 region: CASSGPLTSTEAFF. CDR3 coding DNA: TGTGCCAGCAGTGGCCCCTTGACCAGCACTGAAGCTTTCTTT. This chain connects TRBV2 to TRBJ1-1, with D hard to call. This CDR3 comprises 14 residues. V shed 4 bases and J shed 4 bases, with 13 bases lying between them. Germline values: CDR1 SNHLY, CDR2 FYNNEI.

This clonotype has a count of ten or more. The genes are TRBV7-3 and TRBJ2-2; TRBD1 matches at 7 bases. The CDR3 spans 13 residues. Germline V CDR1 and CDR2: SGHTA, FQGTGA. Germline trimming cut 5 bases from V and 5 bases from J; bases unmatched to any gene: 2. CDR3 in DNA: TGTGCCAGCAGCCAGGGGGTAACCGGGGAGCTGTTTTTT. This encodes CASSQGVTGELFF.

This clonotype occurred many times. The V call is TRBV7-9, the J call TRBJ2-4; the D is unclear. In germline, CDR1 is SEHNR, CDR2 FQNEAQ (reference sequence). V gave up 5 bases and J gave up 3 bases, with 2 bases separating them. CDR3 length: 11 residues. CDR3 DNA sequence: TGTGCCAGCAGCCTCAAAAACATTCAGTACTTC. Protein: CASSLKNIQYF.